What follows describes a single TCR beta chain. By how much of the sample it makes up, this clonotype is medium-sized (0.01 to 0.1%). Its target antigen remains unknown. No clone much larger than this one lies a single base away; base qualities are absent. The CDR1 and CDR2 encoded by the germline V gene are MNHNS and SASEGT. Reading from cysteine to phenylalanine, the CDR3 counts 14 amino acids. The read is trimmed to its CDR3 DNA, 42 bases read in frame from base 1. V is trimmed back by 6 bases and J by 3 bases, and the junction contains 5 bases that no gene match accounts for. Libraries were made using PCR. Sequencing was carried out with a NextSeq 500. Through fastp at Q25 and MiXCR, TCRdb rebuilt clones from the public reads, retaining in-frame beta chains. Each entry is one CDR3 protein sequence, shown with its most common DNA and genes. This sample has 9,500 to 13,000 distinct CDR3 sequences in its table, and around 30% of those were observed once. The biggest ten clones account for 7% to 10% of the sample.

The data belong to a study of immune characterization of retroperitoneal liposarcoma (dated by TCRdb to about 2019). The V gene is TRBV6-1 and the J gene is TRBJ2-5, and 9 bases in between align with TRBD1. The sequenced material came from tumor tissue. The TCR comes from a male donor with retroperitoneal liposarcoma. The CDR3 loop reads CASRLQGAKETQYF. The sequenced DNA is TGTGCCAGCAGACTACAGGGGGCCAAAGAGACCCAGTACTTC.